This T cell receptor beta chain emerged from a study of T cells in Graves' hyperthyroidism and ophthalmopathy. Per the germline V gene, CDR1 is SGHRS and CDR2 is YFSETQ. The CDR3 is 15 residues long. The V and J ends lost 5 bases and 0 bases, in that order; junction bases with no gene match: 7. RNA transcripts gave rise to amplified TCR beta CDR3 regions. First-round RT-PCR with HTBI primers amplified the TCR CDR3 region. TCRdb independently ran MiXCR on the multiplex PCR reads; one entry per CDR3 protein. The data hold roughly 400,000 distinct CDR3 sequences, with 20% to 25% observed a single time. Clinical symptoms, serum thyroxine and TRAb, thyroid ultrasound and orbital computed tomography were used for the diagnoses. This sample holds PBMCs from under 11 ml fresh peripheral blood. On this clonotype itself: The antigen remains unidentified.

General study points: Blood held most thyroid clonotypes expanded above 0.001 frequency.

Sequencing was carried out using blood. This chain uses TRBV5-1 with TRBJ2-7, with 8 positions matching TRBD2. This sequence originates from a man aged 50 to 59 with Graves' hyperthyroidism. Here the CDR3 reads CASRDNGRASYEQYF. CDR3 bases: TGCGCCAGCAGAGACAACGGGAGGGCCTCCTACGAGCAGTACTTC.